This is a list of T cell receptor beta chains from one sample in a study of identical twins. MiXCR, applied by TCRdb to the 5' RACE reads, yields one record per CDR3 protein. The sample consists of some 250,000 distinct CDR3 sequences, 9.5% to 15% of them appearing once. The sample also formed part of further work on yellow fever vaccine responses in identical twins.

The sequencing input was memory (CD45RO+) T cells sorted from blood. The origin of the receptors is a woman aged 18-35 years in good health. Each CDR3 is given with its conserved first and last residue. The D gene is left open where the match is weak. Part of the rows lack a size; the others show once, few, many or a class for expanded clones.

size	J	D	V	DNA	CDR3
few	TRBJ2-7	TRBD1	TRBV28	TGTGCCAGCAGGAGACAGGGGTCAGCCTACGAGCAGTACTTC	CASRRQGSAYEQYF
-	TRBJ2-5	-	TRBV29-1	TGCAGCGGCAAGGCGGGTCAAGAGACCCAGTACTTC	CSGKAGQETQYF
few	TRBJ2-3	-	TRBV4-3	TGCGCCAGCAGCCATTTTAGACTAGGCGGCACAGATACGCAGTATTTT	CASSHFRLGGTDTQYF
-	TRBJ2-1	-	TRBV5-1	TGCGCCAGCAGCGCATTTTTACGGGACATCCATGAGCAGTTCTTC	CASSAFLRDIHEQFF
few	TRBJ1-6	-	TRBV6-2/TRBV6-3	TGTGCCAGCAGTTTGAAAGGCTTAGGATCACCCCTCCACTTT	CASSLKGLGSPLHF
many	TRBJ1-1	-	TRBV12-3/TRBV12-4	TGTGCCAGCAGTTTTCGGCGCGACACTGAAGCTTTCTTT	CASSFRRDTEAFF
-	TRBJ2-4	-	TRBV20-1	TGCAGTGCCCCCGTGCAGGGGATGGGTAACATTCAGTACTTC	CSAPVQGMGNIQYF
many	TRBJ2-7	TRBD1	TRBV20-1	TGCAGTGCTAGTCCCTCGACAGGGGTATTGGACGAGCAGTACTTC	CSASPSTGVLDEQYF
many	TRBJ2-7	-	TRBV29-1	TGCAGCGTTGAGACCGGACCAGCTTCCTACGAGCAGTACTTC	CSVETGPASYEQYF
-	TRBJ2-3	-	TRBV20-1	TGCAGTGCTAGGGCCCCGCTGTTAACAGATACGCAGTATTTT	CSARAPLLTDTQYF
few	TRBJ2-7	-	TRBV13	TGTGCCAGCAGCCTTAAGACTGGCGCGGAGCAGTACTTC	CASSLKTGAEQYF
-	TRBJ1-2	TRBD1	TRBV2	TGTGCCAGCAGTGAGTCTCGGACAGGCAACTATGGCTACACCTTC	CASSESRTGNYGYTF
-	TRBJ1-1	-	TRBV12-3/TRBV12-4	TGTGCCAGCAGTTTAGTGAGGGGTACTGAAGCTTTCTTT	CASSLVRGTEAFF
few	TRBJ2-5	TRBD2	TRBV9	TGTGCCAGCAGCGAGGGACTAGCAAGAGAGACCCAGTACTTC	CASSEGLARETQYF
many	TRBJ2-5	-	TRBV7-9	TGTGCCAGCAGCTTGGAACCCCTGACGTCGGGGACCCAGTACTTC	CASSLEPLTSGTQYF
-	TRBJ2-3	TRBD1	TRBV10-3	TGTGCCGCAGGGTTAACAGGGGGTTTAGATACGCAGTATTTT	CAAGLTGGLDTQYF
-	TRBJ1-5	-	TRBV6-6	TGTGCCAGCAACAAGGGACAACTGGGTCAGCCCCAGCATTTT	CASNKGQLGQPQHF
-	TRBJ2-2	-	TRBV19	TGTGCCAGTAGTATAGTGGCCCGGAGGGCTTCCGGGGAGCTGTTTTTT	CASSIVARRASGELFF
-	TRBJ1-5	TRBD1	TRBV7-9	TGTGCCAGCAGCCACACAGGGGGCGGCAATCAGCCCCAGCATTTT	CASSHTGGGNQPQHF
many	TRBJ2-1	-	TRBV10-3	TGTGCCATCAGAGTAGGGTCGGGACCCTACAATGAGCAGTTCTTC	CAIRVGSGPYNEQFF
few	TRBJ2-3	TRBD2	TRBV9	TGTGCCAGCAGCGTACTAGCGGGAGGGGGTGATACGCAGTATTTT	CASSVLAGGGDTQYF
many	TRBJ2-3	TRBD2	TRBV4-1	TGCGCCAGCAGCCAAGAAGTCGGACTAGCGGGGGTCGAGGCGCAGTATTTT	CASSQEVGLAGVEAQYF
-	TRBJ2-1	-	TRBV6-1	TGTGCCAGCAGTGAAGGACCAACATCCTACAATGAGCAGTTCTTC	CASSEGPTSYNEQFF
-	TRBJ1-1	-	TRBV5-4	TGTGCCAGCCGAAGCGGGACAATGAACACTGAAGTTTTCTTT	CASRSGTMNTEVFF
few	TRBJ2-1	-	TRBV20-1	TGCAGTTCAGTAGCGGACTCCTACAATGAGCAGTTCTTC	CSSVADSYNEQFF
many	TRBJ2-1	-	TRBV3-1	TGTGCCAGCAGCCAAGAGGATCGGGGAAACAATGAGCAGTTCTTC	CASSQEDRGNNEQFF